What follows are 9 T cell receptor beta chains derived from one specimen sequenced in a study of blood T cell repertoires in COVID-19. The table came from immunoSEQ multiplex PCR; TCRdb's copy has only in-frame clones and leaves some out. The sample shows more than 70,000 clones, roughly 80% of them seen only once. Material: peripheral blood. Every receptor here comes from a woman in her sixties or seventies with acute or convalescent COVID-19.

The chain joins TRBV5-1 to TRBJ2-7; 8 bases are shared with TRBD1. Germline CDR1 reads SGHRS; CDR2 reads YFSETQ. V trimming: 4 bases; J trimming: 0 bases; junction bases outside the gene matches: 9. This CDR3 has 16 amino acids. The CDR3 nucleotides are TGCGCCAGCAGCCGATCAGGGACAGGAGGCTCCTACGAGCAGTACTTC. Translated, it gives CASSRSGTGGSYEQYF. The full variable domain, its missing parts supplied by reference TRBV5-1 and TRBJ2-7, is KAGVTQTPRYLIKTRGQQVTLSCSPISGHRSVSWYQQTPGQGLQFLFEYFSETQRNKGNFPGRFSGRQFSNSRSEMNVSTLELGDSALYLCASSRSGTGGSYEQYFGPGTRLTVT.

The gene calls are TRBV24-1 and TRBJ2-2; TRBD1 aligns across 9 bases. CDR1 KGHDR and CDR2 SFDVKD come from the germline V gene. The J segment lost 7 bases and the V segment lost 3 bases, leaving 8 bases of the junction unmatched. CDR3 size: 16 residues. DNA for the CDR3: TGTGCCACCAGTGATCCCGGGACAGGGCGAAGCGGGGAGCTGTTTTTT. Amino acids: CATSDPGTGRSGELFF.

The rearrangement joins TRBV6-5 to TRBJ2-5; D is perhaps TRBD1 (6 bases). V dropped 4 bases and J dropped 5 bases, with 17 bases sitting between them. Germline-derived CDR1 and CDR2 are MNHEY and SVGAGI. The CDR3 runs to 15 residues. The CDR3 reads CASSSLGGQWETQYF. In DNA, the CDR3 is TGTGCCAGCAGTTCCTTAGGCGGACAGTGGGAGACCCAGTACTTC.

This clone has a handful of counts. The chain is built from TRBV18 and TRBJ1-2; TRBD1 matches at 7 bases. The CDR3 runs 18 residues. Trimming took 0 bases from V and 0 from J; bases not matched to a gene: 10. Germline-derived CDR1 and CDR2 are KGHSH and LQKENI. The CDR3 bases are TGTGCCAGCTCACCACCGAGACACCGGGACAGAACTAACTATGGCTACACCTTC. This codes for CASSPPRHRDRTNYGYTF.

The rearrangement joins TRBV5-4 to TRBJ2-5; D not certain. CDR1 and CDR2 from the germline V gene are SGHNT and YYREEE (reference sequence). CDR3 length: 11 amino acids. Trimming cost V 4 bases and J 1 base, with 2 bases left between them. The CDR3 protein is CASSLQETQYF. The CDR3 DNA sequence: TGTGCCAGCAGCCTCCAAGAGACCCAGTACTTC.

This sequence joins TRBV5-6 and TRBJ1-5; 11 nucleotides align to TRBD1. The V gene's germline CDR1 is SGHDT and CDR2 YYEEEE. The CDR3 spans 15 residues. V lost 1 base, J lost 6 bases, and 3 bases stayed unmatched. CDR3 sequence (DNA): TGTGCCAGCAGCTTGAGGACAGGGGGCCTTCAGCCCCAGCATTTT. It codes for CASSLRTGGLQPQHF.

V is TRBV14 and J is TRBJ2-2; 13 bases align to TRBD2. V gave up 4 bases and J gave up 8 bases; unmatched junction bases: 7. The germline gives CDR1 SGHDN, CDR2 FVKESK. The CDR3 has 16 residues. The CDR3 reads CASSPRGGLAGGELFF. CDR3 sequence (DNA): TGTGCCAGCAGCCCCCGAGGGGGACTAGCGGGAGGGGAGCTGTTTTTT.

This chain uses TRBV6-5 with TRBJ1-5, with TRBD1 matching over 9 bases. The CDR3 loop spans 13 amino acids. Germline assignment: CDR1 MNHEY and CDR2 SVGAGI. V shed 6 bases, J shed 4 bases, and the junction held 1 base outside the gene matches. The CDR3 DNA reads TGTGCCAGCAGGGACAGGGGAAATCAGCCCCAGCATTTT. It yields the protein CASRDRGNQPQHF.

V is TRBV19 and J is TRBJ2-7; TRBD1 aligns across 11 bases. The CDR3 consists of 15 residues. J was trimmed by 7 bases and V by 6 bases; bases with no gene match: 11. CDR1 and CDR2 (germline): LNHDA, SQIVND (reference sequence). The CDR3 DNA sequence: TGTGCCAGTAGCATGTTCGGGGACAGGGGGTTTGAGCAGTACTTC. Translation gives CASSMFGDRGFEQYF.